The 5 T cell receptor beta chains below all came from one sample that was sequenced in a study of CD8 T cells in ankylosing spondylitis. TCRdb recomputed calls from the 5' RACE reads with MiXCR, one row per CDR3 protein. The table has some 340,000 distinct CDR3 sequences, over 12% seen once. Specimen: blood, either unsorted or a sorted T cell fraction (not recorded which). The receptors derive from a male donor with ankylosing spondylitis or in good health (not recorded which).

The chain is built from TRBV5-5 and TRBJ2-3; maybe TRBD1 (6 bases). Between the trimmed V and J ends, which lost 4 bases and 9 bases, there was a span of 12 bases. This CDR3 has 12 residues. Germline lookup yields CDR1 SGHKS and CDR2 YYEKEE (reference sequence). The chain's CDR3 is CASSPQGTTQYF. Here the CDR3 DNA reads TGTGCCAGCAGCCCCCAGGGGACGACGCAGTATTTT.

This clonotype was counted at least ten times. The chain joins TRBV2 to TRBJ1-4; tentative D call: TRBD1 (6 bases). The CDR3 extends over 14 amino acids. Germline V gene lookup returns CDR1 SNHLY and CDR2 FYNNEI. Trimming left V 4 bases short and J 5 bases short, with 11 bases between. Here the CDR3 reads CASSVRDTNEKLFF. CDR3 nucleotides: TGTGCCAGCAGTGTCCGGGACACGAATGAAAAACTGTTTTTT.

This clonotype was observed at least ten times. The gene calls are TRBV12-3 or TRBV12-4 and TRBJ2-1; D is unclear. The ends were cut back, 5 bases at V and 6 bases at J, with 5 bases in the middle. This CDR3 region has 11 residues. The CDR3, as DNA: TGTGCCAGCAGTCAAGCCAATGAGCAGTTCTTC. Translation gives CASSQANEQFF.

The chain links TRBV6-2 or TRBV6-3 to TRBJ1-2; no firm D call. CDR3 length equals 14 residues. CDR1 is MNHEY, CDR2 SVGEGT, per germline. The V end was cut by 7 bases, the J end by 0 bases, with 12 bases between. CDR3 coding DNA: TGTGCCAGCACCATGACGGGAGCTAACTATGGCTACACCTTC. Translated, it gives CASTMTGANYGYTF.

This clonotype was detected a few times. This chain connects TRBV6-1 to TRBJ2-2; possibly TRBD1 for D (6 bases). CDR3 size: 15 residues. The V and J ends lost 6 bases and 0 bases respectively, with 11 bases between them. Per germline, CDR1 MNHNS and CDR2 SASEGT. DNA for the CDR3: TGTGCCAGCAGACAGGGACAAACGAACACCGGGGAGCTGTTTTTT. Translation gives CASRQGQTNTGELFF.